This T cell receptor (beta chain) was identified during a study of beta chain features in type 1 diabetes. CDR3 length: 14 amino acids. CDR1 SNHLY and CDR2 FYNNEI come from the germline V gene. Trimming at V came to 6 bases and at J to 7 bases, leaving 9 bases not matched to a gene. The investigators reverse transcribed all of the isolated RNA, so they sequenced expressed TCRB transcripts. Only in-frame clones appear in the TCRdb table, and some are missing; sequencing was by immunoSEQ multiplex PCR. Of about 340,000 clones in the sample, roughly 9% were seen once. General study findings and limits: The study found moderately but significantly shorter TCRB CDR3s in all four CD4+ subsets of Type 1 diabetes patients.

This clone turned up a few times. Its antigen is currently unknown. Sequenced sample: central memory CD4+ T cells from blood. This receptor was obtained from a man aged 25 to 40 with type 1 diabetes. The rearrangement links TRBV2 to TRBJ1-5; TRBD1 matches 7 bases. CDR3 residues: CASSLEGARQPQHF. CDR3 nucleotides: TGTGCCAGCAGCCTTGAGGGGGCAAGGCAGCCCCAGCATTTT.